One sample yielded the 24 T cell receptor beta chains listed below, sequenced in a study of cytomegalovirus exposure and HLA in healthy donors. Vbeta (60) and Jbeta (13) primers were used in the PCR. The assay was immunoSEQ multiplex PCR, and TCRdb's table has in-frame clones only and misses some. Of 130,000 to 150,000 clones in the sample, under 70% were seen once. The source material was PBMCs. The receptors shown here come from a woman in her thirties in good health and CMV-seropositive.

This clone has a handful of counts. Written as DNA, the CDR3 is TGTGCCAGCAGTTTATCGAAGGGGACTGAAGCTTTCTTT. Amino acid sequence: CASSLSKGTEAFF. The chain uses TRBV27 and TRBJ1-1, with a weak D call TRBD1 (5 bases). V dropped 0 bases and J dropped 5 bases, with 7 bases sitting between them. In germline, CDR1 is MNHEY, CDR2 SMNVEV (reference sequence). The CDR3 is 13 residues long.

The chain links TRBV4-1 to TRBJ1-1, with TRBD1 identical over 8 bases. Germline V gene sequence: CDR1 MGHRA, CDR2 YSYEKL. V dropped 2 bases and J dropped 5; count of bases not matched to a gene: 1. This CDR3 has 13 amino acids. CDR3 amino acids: CASSQRTGTEAFF. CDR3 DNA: TGCGCCAGCAGCCAACGGACAGGGACTGAAGCTTTCTTT.

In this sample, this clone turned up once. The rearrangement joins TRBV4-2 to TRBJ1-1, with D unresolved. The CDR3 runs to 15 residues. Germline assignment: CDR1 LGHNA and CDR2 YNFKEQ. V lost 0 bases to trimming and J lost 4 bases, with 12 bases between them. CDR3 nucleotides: TGTGCCAGCAGCCAAGATAGCGCAAAAGGCACTGAAGCTTTCTTT. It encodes CASSQDSAKGTEAFF.

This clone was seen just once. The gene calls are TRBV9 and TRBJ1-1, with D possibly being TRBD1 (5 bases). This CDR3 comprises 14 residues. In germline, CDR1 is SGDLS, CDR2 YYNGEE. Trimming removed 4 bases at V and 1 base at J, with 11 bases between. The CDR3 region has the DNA TGTGCCAGCAGCCGGACACCCTCGAACACTGAAGCTTTCTTT. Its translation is CASSRTPSNTEAFF.

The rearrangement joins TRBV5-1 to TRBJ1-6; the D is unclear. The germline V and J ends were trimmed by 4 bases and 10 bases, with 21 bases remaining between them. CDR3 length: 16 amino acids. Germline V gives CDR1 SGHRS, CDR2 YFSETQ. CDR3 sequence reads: CASSRDFLLEESPLHF. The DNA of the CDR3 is TGCGCCAGCAGCCGAGACTTCCTCTTGGAAGAGTCACCCCTCCACTTT.

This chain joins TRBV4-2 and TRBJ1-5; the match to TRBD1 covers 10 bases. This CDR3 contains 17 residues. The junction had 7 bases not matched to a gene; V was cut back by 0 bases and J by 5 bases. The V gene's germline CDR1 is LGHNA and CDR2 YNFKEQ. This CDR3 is CASSQDVDRGWYQPQHF. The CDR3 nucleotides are TGTGCCAGCAGCCAAGATGTGGACAGGGGGTGGTATCAGCCCCAGCATTTT.

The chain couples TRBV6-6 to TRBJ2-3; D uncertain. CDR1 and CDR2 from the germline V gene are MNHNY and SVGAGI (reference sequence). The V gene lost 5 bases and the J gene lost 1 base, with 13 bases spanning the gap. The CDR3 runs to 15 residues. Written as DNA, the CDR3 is TGTGCCAGCAGTCCTCCTCAGGCAGGCACAGATACGCAGTATTTT. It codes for CASSPPQAGTDTQYF.

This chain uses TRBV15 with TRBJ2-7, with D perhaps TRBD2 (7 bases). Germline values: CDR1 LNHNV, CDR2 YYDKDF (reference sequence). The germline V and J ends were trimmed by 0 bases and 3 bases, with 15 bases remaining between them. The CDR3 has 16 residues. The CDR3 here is CATSRDHGGRFYEQYF. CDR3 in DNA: TGTGCCACCAGCAGAGATCACGGGGGGCGATTCTACGAGCAGTACTTC.

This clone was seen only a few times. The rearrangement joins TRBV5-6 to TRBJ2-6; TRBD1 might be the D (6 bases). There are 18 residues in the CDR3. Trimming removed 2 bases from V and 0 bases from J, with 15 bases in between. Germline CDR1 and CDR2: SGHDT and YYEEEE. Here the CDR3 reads CASSLADRLISGANVLTF. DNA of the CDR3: TGTGCCAGCAGCTTAGCCGACAGGCTAATCTCTGGGGCCAACGTCCTGACTTTC.

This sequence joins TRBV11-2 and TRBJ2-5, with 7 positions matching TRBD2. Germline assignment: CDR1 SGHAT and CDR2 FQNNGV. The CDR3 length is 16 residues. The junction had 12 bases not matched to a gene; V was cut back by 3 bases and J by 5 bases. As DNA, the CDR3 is TGTGCCAGCAGCTTTAATCTGGGAAATAGCGGGGAGACCCAGTACTTC. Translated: CASSFNLGNSGETQYF.

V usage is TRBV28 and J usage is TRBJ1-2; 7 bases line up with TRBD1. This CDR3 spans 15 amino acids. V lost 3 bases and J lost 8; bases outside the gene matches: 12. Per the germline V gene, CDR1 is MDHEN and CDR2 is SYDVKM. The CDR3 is CASSFLVNRGGGYTF. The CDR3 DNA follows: TGTGCCAGCAGTTTTTTGGTAAACAGGGGAGGCGGCTACACCTTC.

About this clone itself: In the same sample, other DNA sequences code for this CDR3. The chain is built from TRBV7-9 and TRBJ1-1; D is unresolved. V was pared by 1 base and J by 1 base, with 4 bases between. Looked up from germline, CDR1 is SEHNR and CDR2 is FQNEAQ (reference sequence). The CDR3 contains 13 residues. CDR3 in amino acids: CASSLGANTEAFF. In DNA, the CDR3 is TGTGCCAGCAGCTTAGGAGCGAACACTGAAGCTTTCTTT. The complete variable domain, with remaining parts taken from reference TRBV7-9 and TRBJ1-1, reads DTGVSQNPRHKITKRGQNVTFRCDPISEHNRLYWYRQTLGQGPEFLTYFQNEAQLEKSRLLSDRFSAERPKGSFSTLEIQRTEQGDSAMYLCASSLGANTEAFFGQGTRLTVV.

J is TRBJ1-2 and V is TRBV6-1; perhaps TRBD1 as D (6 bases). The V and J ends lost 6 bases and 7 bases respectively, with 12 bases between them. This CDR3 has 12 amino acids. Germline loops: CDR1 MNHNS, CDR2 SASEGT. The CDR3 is CASREQGGGYTF. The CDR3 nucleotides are TGTGCCAGCAGGGAACAGGGCGGTGGCTACACCTTC.

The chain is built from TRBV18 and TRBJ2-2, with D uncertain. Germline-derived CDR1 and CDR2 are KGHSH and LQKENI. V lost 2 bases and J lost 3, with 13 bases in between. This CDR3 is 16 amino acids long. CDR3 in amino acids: CASSPMSTAYTGELFF. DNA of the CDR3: TGTGCCAGCTCACCAATGAGTACAGCTTACACCGGGGAGCTGTTTTTT.

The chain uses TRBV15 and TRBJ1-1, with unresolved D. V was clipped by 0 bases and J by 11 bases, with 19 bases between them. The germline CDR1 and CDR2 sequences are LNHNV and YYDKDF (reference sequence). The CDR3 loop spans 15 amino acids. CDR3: CATSRDRDLEGAAFF. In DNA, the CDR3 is TGTGCCACCAGCAGAGATAGGGATTTAGAGGGAGCGGCTTTCTTT.

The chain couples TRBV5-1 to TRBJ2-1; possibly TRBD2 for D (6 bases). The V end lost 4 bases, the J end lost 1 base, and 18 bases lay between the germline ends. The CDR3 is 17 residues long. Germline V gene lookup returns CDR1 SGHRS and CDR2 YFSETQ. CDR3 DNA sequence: TGCGCCAGCAGCCTGCTTATGGCGGGGATGTCCTACAATGAGCAGTTCTTC. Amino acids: CASSLLMAGMSYNEQFF.

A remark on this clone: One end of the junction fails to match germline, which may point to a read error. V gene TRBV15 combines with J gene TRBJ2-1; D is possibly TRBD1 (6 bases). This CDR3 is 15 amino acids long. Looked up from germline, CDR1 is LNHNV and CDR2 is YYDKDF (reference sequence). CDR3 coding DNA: TGTGCCACCGGCAGGGGCCAAAGCTCCTACAATGAGCAGTTCTTC. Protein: CATGRGQSSYNEQFF.

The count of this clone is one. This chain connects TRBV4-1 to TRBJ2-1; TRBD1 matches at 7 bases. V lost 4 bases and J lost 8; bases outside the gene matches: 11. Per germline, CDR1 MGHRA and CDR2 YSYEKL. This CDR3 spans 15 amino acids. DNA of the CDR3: TGCGCCAGCAGCCCCCTTTCCGACAGGGAGCATGAGCAGTTCTTC. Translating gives CASSPLSDREHEQFF.

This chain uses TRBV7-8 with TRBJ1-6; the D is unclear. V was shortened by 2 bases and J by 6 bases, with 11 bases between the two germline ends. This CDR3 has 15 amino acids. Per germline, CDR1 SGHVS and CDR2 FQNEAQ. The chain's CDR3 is CASSLMTGLNSPLHF. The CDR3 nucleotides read TGTGCCAGCAGCTTAATGACCGGACTTAATTCACCCCTCCACTTT.

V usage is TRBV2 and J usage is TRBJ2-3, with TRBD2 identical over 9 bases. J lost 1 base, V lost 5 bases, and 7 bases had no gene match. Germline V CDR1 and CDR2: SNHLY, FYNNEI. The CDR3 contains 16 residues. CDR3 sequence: CASSHSGRRGTDTQYF. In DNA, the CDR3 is TGTGCCAGCAGTCATAGCGGGAGACGGGGCACAGATACGCAGTATTTT.

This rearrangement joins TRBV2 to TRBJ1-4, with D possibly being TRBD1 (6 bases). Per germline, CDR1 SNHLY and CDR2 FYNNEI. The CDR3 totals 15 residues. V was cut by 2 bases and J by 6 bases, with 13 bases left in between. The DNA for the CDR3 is TGTGCCAGCAGTGAACAGGGGACGCGTCATGAAAAACTGTTTTTT. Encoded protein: CASSEQGTRHEKLFF.

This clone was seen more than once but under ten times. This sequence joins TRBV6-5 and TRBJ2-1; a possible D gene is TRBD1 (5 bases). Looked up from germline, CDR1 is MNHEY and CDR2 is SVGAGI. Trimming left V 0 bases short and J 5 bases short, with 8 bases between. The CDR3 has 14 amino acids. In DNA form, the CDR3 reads TGTGCCAGCAGTTACTCTTGGGGCCACAATGAGCAGTTCTTC. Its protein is CASSYSWGHNEQFF.

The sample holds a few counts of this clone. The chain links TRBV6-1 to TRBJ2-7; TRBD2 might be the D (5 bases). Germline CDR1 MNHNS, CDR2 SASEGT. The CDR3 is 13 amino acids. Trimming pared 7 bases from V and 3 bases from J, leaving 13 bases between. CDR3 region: CASKGVENYEQYF. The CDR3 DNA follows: TGTGCCAGCAAGGGAGTAGAGAACTACGAGCAGTACTTC.

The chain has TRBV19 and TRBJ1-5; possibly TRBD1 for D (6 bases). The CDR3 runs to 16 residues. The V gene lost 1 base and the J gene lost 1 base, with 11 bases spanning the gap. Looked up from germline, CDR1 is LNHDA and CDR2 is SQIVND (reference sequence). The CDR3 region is CASSIGWQGSNQPQHF. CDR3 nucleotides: TGTGCCAGTAGTATAGGGTGGCAGGGGAGCAATCAGCCCCAGCATTTT.